This T cell receptor (beta chain) comes out of a study of cytomegalovirus exposure and HLA in healthy donors. Across the whole study: For the 300 to 450 genotyped donors, over 80% fell within the Caucasian-associated ancestry cluster. Study observations and caveats: Later examination showed HLA-associated TCR beta chains had greater clonal expansion than equally common others. Most TCR beta V segments were productive about 87% or about 30% of the time in an earlier analysis. Accurate predictions that matched the HLA-A and HLA-B alleles of most subjects were reportedly made from TCR beta sequences.

Both 60 Vbeta primers and 13 Jbeta primers went into the PCR. Repertoires were generated with immunoSEQ multiplex PCR, while TCRdb's copy carries only in-frame clones and drops some. The sample holds approximately 170,000 clones, 81% seen once. CDR3 length: 13 residues. CDR1 SGHDT and CDR2 YYEEEE come from the germline V gene. Trimming stripped 0 bases from V and 9 bases from J, with 10 bases between. For this clone: No antigen is known for it.

What was sequenced was PBMCs. The origin of this receptor is a man aged 50-59 years in good health and CMV-seropositive. The J gene is TRBJ1-3, the V gene TRBV5-6; D remains ambiguous. In nucleotides, the CDR3 is TGTGCCAGCAGCTTGGCGGATGGCGGCACCATATATTTT. This translates into CASSLADGGTIYF.